The next 8 T cell receptor beta chains were all read from a single sample in a study of beta chain features in type 1 diabetes. The investigators reverse transcribed all of the isolated RNA, so they sequenced expressed TCRB transcripts. Produced via immunoSEQ multiplex PCR; TCRdb's table is partial and in-frame only. The sample shows 620,000 or so clones, around 15% of them seen only once. Input material: naive CD4+ T cells from blood. The receptors originated from a man aged 18 to 29 in good health.

This clone was picked up many times. This chain links TRBV7-2 with TRBJ2-5; 9 bases agree with TRBD1. The germline CDR1 and CDR2 sequences are SGHTA and FQGNSA. V lost 4 bases and J lost 5; bases outside the gene matches: 5. The CDR3 sequence is 14 residues long. Here the CDR3 DNA reads TGTGCCAGCAGCTCCTGGGACAGGGATGAGACCCAGTACTTC. This encodes CASSSWDRDETQYF.

This clone was seen a few times. This chain connects TRBV19 to TRBJ1-1; D gene ambiguous. The V gene lost 5 bases and the J gene lost 5 bases, with 15 bases spanning the gap. The CDR3 is made up of 14 amino acids. Germline assignment: CDR1 LNHDA and CDR2 SQIVND (reference sequence). The CDR3 reads CASSRQPRGTEAFF. DNA of the CDR3: TGTGCCAGTAGTCGCCAGCCCCGCGGGACTGAAGCTTTCTTT.

The chain carries TRBV15 and TRBJ1-1; TRBD1 is a possible D gene (6 bases). The germline CDR1 and CDR2 sequences are LNHNV and YYDKDF (reference sequence). CDR3 length: 14 residues. Trimming pared 7 bases from V and 5 bases from J, leaving 17 bases between. The CDR3 nucleotides read TGTGCCACCACGACCCAGGGGTGGGGGACTGAAGCTTTCTTT. It specifies CATTTQGWGTEAFF.

This clone was detected a few times. The J gene is TRBJ2-1, the V gene TRBV4-1; weak D call: TRBD1 (5 bases). Trimming removed 1 base at V and 8 bases at J, with 18 bases between. Germline CDR1 and CDR2: MGHRA and YSYEKL. The CDR3 runs 16 residues. The CDR3 region has the DNA TGCGCCAGCAGCCAAGGGATCCAAAAAGGGGCTGATGAGCAGTTCTTC. Amino acid sequence: CASSQGIQKGADEQFF.

This clone was counted only a few times. V is TRBV2 and J is TRBJ1-1; a weak D match, TRBD1 (6 bases). The CDR3 length is 15 residues. Germline V gene sequence: CDR1 SNHLY, CDR2 FYNNEI. V lost 6 bases and J lost 5, with 19 bases in between. The CDR3 DNA sequence: TGTGCCAGCAGGGGGATGAAACAGGGTAGAACTGAAGCTTTCTTT. As protein: CASRGMKQGRTEAFF.

This clone was detected only a few times. At one end, the junction sequence differs from germline, possibly due to a read error. J is TRBJ1-6 and V is TRBV15; D is unresolved. CDR1 is LNHNV and CDR2 is YYDKDF in the germline V gene (reference sequence). The CDR3 totals 13 residues. In DNA form, the CDR3 reads TGTGCCACCAGCAGATTAGGTTATTCAGCCCTCCACTTT. Translation: CATSRLGYSALHF. Looking up the rest from reference TRBV15 and TRBJ1-6 gives the full variable domain: DAMVIQNPRYQVTQFGKPVTLSCSQTLNHNVMYWYQQKSSQAPKLLFHYYDKDFNNEADTPDNFQSRRPNTSFCFLDIRSPGLGDTAMYLCATSRLGYSALHFGNGTRLTVT.

The chain has TRBV4-1 and TRBJ1-1, with TRBD1 matching over 9 bases. Per the germline V gene, CDR1 is MGHRA and CDR2 is YSYEKL. The trim removed 0 bases at V and 0 bases at J, leaving 11 bases unmatched. The CDR3 spans 19 residues. The CDR3 nucleotides are TGCGCCAGCAGCCAAGATCCCTCCTGGGGACAGGGTATGAACACTGAAGCTTTCTTT. Protein: CASSQDPSWGQGMNTEAFF.

V usage is TRBV5-1 and J usage is TRBJ2-3; 7 positions agree with TRBD2. Trimming at V came to 6 bases and at J to 0 bases, leaving 10 bases not matched to a gene. The CDR3 length is 16 residues. Germline CDR1 SGHRS, CDR2 YFSETQ. DNA for the CDR3: TGCGCCAGCACCCTAGGAGCGGGACCCAGCACAGATACGCAGTATTTT. This sequence encodes CASTLGAGPSTDTQYF.